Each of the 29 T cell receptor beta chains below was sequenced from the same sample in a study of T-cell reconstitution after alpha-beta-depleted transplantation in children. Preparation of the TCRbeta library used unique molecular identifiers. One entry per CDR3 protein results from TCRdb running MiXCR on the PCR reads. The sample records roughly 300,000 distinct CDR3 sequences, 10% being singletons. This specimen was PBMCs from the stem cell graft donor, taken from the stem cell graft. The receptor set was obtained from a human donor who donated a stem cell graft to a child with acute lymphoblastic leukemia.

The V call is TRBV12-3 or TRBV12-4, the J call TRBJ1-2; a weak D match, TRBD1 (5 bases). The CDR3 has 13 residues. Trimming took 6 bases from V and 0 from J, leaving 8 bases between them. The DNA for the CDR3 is TGTGCCAGCAGACCGGGACCTAACTATGGCTACACCTTC. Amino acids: CASRPGPNYGYTF.

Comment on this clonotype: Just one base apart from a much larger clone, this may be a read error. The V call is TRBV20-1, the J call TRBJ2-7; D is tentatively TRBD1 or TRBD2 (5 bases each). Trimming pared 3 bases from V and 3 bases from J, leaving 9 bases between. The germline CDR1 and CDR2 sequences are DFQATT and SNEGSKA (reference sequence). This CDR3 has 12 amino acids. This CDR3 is CSAREDNYEQYF. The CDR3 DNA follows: TGCAGTGCTAGGGAGGACAACTACGAGCAGTACTTC.

The CDR3 here is CASSPSEGFHEQYF. The CDR3 DNA sequence: TGTGCCAGCAGCCCCTCGGAGGGATTCCACGAGCAGTACTTC. The chain links TRBV7-1 to TRBJ2-7, with D perhaps TRBD2 (6 bases). TRBV7-1 is recorded as an ORF, its role being uncertain. This CDR3 contains 14 residues. The V end was cut by 5 bases, the J end by 5 bases, with 16 bases between.

CDR3 loop: CASNPGGLAGAYPSYEQYF. CDR3 coding DNA: TGTGCCAGCAACCCCGGTGGACTAGCGGGAGCATACCCCTCCTACGAGCAGTACTTC. The chain combines TRBV6-1 with TRBJ2-7; 13 bases fit TRBD2. Germline trimming cut 7 bases from V and 0 bases from J; bases unmatched to any gene: 15. From germline, CDR1 is MNHNS and CDR2 SASEGT. The CDR3 totals 19 residues.

Here the CDR3 DNA reads TGCAGTGCTAGTTATAGCGGGAGGGTGAACACCGGGGAGCTGTTTTTT. Its translation is CSASYSGRVNTGELFF. The chain joins TRBV20-1 to TRBJ2-2, with 11 bases matching TRBD2. This CDR3 spans 16 amino acids. With V trimmed by 3 bases and J by 1 base, 4 bases remained unmatched. Per the germline V gene, CDR1 is DFQATT and CDR2 is SNEGSKA (reference sequence).

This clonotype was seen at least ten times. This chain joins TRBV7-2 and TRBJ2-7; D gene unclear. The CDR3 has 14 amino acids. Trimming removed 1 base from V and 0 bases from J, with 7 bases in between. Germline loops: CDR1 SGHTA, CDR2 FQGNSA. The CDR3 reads CASSLVTSSYEQYF. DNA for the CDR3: TGTGCCAGCAGCTTAGTTACGTCCTCCTACGAGCAGTACTTC.

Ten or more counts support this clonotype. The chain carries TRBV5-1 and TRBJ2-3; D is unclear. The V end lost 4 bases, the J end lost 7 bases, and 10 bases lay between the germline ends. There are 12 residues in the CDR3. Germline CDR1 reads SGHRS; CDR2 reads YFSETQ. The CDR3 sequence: CASSLARHTQYF. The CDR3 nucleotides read TGCGCCAGCAGCCTCGCTAGACATACGCAGTATTTT. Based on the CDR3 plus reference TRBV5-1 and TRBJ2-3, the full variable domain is KAGVTQTPRYLIKTRGQQVTLSCSPISGHRSVSWYQQTPGQGLQFLFEYFSETQRNKGNFPGRFSGRQFSNSRSEMNVSTLELGDSALYLCASSLARHTQYFGPGTRLTVL.

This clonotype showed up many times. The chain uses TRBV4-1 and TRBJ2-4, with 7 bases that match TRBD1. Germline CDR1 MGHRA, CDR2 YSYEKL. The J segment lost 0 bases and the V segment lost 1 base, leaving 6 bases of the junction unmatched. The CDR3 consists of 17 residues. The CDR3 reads CASSQGTGYKAKNIQYF. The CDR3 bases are TGCGCCAGCAGCCAAGGGACAGGTTACAAAGCCAAAAACATTCAGTACTTC.

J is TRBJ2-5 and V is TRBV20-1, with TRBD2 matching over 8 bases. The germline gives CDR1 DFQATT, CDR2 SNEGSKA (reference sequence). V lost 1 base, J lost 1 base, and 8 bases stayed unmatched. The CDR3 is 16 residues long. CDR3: CSARVWWREVQETQYF. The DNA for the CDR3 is TGCAGTGCTAGAGTGTGGTGGCGGGAGGTCCAAGAGACCCAGTACTTC.

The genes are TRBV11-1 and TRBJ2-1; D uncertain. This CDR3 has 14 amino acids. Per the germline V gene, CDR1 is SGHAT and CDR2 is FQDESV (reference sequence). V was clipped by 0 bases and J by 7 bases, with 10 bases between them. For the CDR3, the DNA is TGTGCCAGCAGCTTAGCGCGGCAGTGGAATGAGCAGTTCTTC. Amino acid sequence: CASSLARQWNEQFF.

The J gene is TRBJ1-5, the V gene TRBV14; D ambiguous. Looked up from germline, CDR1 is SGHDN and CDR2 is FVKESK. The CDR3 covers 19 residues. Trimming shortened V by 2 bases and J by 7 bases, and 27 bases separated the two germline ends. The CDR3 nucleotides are TGTGCCAGCAGCCAAACACTACCAACTGACCTGAGGGATCGACAGCCCCAGCATTTT. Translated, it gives CASSQTLPTDLRDRQPQHF.

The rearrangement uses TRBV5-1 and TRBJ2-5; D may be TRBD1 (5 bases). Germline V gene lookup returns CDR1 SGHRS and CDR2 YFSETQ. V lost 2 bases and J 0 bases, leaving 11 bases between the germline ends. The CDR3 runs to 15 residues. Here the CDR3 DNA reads TGCGCCAGCAGCTTAAGACAGATGTACCAAGAGACCCAGTACTTC. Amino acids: CASSLRQMYQETQYF.

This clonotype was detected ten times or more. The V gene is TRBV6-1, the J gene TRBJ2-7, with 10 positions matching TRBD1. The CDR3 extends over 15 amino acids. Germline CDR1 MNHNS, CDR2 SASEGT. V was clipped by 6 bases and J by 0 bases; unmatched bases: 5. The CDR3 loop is CASRFGQGGSYEQYF. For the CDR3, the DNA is TGTGCCAGCAGGTTTGGACAGGGGGGCTCCTACGAGCAGTACTTC.

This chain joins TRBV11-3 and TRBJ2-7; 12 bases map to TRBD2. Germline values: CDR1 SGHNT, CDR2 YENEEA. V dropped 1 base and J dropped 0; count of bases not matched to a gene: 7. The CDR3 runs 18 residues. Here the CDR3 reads CASSLVGLAGANSYEQYF. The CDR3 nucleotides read TGTGCCAGCAGCTTAGTGGGACTAGCGGGCGCGAACTCCTACGAGCAGTACTTC.

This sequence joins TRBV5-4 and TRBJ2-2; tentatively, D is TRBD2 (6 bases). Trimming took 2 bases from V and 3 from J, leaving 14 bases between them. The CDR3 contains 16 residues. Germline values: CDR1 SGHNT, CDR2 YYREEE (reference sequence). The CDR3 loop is CASSFGEASDTGELFF. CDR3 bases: TGTGCCAGCAGCTTTGGGGAGGCGTCGGACACCGGGGAGCTGTTTTTT.

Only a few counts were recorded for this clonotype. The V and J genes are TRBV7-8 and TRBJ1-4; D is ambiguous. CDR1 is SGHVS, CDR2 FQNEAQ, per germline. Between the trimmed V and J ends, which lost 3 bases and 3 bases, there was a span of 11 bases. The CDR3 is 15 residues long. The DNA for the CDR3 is TGTGCCAGCAGCTTCGGACGGGGAGCTAATGAAAAACTGTTTTTT. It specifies CASSFGRGANEKLFF.

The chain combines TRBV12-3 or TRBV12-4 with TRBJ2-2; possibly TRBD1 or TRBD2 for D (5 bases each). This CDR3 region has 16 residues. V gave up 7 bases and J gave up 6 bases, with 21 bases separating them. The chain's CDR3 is CASTNPGRQAPGELFF. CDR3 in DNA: TGTGCCAGCACTAACCCGGGGCGCCAGGCCCCCGGGGAGCTGTTTTTT.

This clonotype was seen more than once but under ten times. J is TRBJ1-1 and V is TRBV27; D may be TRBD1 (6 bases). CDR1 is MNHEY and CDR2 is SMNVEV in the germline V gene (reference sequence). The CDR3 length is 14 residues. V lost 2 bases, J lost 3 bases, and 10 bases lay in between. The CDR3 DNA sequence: TGTGCCAGCAGTTTAACAGGGAGGGACACTGAAGCTTTCTTT. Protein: CASSLTGRDTEAFF.

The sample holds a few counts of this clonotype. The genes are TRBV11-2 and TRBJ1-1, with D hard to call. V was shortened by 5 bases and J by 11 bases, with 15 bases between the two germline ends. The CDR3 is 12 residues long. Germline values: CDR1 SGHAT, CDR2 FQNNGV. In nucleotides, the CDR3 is TGTGCCAGCAGCCTCCTCCGAGTTGGGGCTTTCTTT. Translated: CASSLLRVGAFF. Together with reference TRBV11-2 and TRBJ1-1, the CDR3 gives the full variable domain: EAGVAQSPRYKIIEKRQSVAFWCNPISGHATLYWYQQILGQGPKLLIQFQNNGVVDDSQLPKDRFSAERLKGVDSTLKIQPAKLEDSAVYLCASSLLRVGAFFGQGTRLTVV.

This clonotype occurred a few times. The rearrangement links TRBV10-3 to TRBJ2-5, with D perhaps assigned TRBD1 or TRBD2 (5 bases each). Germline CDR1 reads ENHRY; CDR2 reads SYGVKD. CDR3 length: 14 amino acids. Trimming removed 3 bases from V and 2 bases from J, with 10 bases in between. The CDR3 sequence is CAISDPGPQETQYF. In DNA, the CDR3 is TGTGCCATCAGTGATCCGGGACCGCAAGAGACCCAGTACTTC.

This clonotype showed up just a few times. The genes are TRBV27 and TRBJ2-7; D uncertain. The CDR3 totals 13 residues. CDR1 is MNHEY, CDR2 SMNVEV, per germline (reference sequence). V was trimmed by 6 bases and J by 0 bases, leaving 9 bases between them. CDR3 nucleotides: TGTGCCAGCAGAGTAGTGTCCTCCTACGAGCAGTACTTC. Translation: CASRVVSSYEQYF.

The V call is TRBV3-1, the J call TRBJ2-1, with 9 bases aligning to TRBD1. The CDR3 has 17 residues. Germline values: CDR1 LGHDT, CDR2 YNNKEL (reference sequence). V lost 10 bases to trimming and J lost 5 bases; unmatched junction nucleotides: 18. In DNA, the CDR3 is TGTGCCACCACCCAAGATCCGGGCGGGACAGGGCACAATGAGCAGTTCTTC. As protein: CATTQDPGGTGHNEQFF.

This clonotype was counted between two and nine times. In DNA, the CDR3 is TGCGCCAGCAGCCAAGATCGGTGGGGGCCTTACGAGCAGTACTTC. This sequence encodes CASSQDRWGPYEQYF. J is TRBJ2-7 and V is TRBV4-3; TRBD1 is a possible D gene (6 bases). CDR3 length: 15 amino acids. The V end lost 0 bases, the J end lost 4 bases, and 13 bases lay between the germline ends. Germline V gene lookup returns CDR1 LGHNA and CDR2 YSLEER.

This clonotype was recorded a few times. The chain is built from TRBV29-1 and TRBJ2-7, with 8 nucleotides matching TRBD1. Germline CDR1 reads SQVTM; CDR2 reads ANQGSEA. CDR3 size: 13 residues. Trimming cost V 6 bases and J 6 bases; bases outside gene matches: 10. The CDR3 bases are TGCAGCGTCCACGACAGGGGTTCCCTCGAGCAGTACTTC. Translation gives CSVHDRGSLEQYF.

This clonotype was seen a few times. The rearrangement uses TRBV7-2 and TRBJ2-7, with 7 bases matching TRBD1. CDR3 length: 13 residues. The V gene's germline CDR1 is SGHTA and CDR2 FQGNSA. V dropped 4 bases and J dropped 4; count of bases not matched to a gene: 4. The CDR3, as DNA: TGTGCCAGCAGCTGGGGACAGATATACGAGCAGTACTTC. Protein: CASSWGQIYEQYF.

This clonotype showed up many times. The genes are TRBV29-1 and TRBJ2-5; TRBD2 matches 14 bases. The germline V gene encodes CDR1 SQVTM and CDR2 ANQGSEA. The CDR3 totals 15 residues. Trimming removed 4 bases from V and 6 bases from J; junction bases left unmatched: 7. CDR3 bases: TGCAGCGTTGCCCGGACTAGCGGGAGGATTCAGACCCAGTACTTC. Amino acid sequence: CSVARTSGRIQTQYF.

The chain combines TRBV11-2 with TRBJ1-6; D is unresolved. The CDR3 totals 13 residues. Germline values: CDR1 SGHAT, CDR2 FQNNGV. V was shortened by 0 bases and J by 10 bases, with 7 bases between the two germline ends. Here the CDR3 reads CASSLDHRSPLHF. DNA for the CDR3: TGTGCCAGCAGCTTAGATCACCGCTCACCCCTCCACTTT. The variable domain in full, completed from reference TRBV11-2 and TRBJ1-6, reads EAGVAQSPRYKIIEKRQSVAFWCNPISGHATLYWYQQILGQGPKLLIQFQNNGVVDDSQLPKDRFSAERLKGVDSTLKIQPAKLEDSAVYLCASSLDHRSPLHFGNGTRLTVT.

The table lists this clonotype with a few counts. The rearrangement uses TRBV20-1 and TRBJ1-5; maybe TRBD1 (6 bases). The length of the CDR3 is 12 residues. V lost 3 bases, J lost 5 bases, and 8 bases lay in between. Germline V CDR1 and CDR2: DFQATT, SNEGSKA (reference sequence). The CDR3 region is CSASRGDQPQHF. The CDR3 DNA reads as TGCAGTGCTAGCAGGGGAGATCAGCCCCAGCATTTT.

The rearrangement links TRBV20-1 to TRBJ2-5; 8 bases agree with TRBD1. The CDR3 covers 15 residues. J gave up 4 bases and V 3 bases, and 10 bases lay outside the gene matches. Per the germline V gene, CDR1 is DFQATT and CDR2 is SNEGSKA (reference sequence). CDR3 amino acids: CSASLPDRVGETQYF. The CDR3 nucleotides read TGCAGTGCTAGTTTACCGGACAGGGTCGGAGAGACCCAGTACTTC.